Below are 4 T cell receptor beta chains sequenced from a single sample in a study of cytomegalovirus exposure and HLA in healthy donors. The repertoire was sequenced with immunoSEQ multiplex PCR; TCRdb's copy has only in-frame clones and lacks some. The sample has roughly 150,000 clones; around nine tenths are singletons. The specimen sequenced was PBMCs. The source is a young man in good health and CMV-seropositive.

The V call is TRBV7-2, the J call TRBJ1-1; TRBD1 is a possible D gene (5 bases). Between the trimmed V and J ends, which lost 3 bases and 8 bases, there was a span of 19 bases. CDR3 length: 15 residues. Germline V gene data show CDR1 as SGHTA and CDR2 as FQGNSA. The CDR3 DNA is TGTGCCAGCAGCTTCTCTGCGGTCACAGGTGCCGAAGCTTTCTTT. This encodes CASSFSAVTGAEAFF.

The CDR3 DNA is TGTGCCAGCAGTGATCTTACCTACGAGCAGTACTTC. Protein sequence: CASSDLTYEQYF. V gene TRBV6-1 combines with J gene TRBJ2-7; the D is unclear. Germline V gives CDR1 MNHNS, CDR2 SASEGT. Trimming shortened V by 3 bases and J by 2 bases, and 5 bases separated the two germline ends. The CDR3 has 12 amino acids.

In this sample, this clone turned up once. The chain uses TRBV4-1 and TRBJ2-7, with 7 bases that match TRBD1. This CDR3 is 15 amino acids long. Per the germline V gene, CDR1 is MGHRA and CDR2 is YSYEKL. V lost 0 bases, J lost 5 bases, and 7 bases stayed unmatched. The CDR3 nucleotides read TGCGCCAGCAGCCAAGATTCGAGGGGGCGCAACGAGCAGTACTTC. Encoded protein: CASSQDSRGRNEQYF.

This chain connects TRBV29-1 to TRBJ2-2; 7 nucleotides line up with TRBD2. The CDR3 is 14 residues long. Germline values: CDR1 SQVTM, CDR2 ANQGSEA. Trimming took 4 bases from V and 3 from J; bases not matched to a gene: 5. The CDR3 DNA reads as TGCAGCGTTGGAGTTAGCGGGTACACCGGGGAGCTGTTTTTT. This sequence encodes CSVGVSGYTGELFF.